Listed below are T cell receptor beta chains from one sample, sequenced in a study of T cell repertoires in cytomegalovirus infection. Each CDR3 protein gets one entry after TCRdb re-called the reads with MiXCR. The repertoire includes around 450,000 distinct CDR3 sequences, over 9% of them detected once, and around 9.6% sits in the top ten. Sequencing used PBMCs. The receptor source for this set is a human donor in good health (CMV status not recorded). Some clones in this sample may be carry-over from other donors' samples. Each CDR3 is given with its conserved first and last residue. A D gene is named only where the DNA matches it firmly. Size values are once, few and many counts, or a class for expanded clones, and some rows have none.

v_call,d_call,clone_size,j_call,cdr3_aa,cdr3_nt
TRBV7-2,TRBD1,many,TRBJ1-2,CASSRDRGDYGYTF,TGTGCCAGCAGCAGGGACAGGGGAGACTATGGCTACACCTTC
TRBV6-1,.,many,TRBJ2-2,CASRMDWEPTGELFF,TGTGCCAGCAGGATGGACTGGGAACCCACCGGGGAGCTGTTTTTT
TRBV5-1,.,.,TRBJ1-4,CASSLNRANEKLFF,TGCGCCAGCAGCTTGAACAGGGCTAATGAAAAACTGTTTTTT
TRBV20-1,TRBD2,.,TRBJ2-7,CSARSGSLNEQYF,TGCAGTGCTCGTAGCGGGAGTTTAAACGAGCAGTACTTC
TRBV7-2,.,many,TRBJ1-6,CASSLGGYNSPLHF,TGTGCCAGCAGCTTAGGCGGATATAATTCACCCCTCCACTTT
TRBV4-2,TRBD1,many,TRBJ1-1,CASSQGAWRRGPSPEAFF,TGTGCCAGCAGCCAAGGAGCCTGGAGGAGGGGGCCTAGCCCTGAAGCTTTCTTT
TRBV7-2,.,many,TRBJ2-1,CASSLISGSYNEQFF,TGTGCCAGCAGCTTAATAAGCGGTTCCTACAATGAGCAGTTCTTC
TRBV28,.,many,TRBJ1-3,CASSPIGRGSGNTIYF,TGTGCCAGCAGTCCCATCGGGCGAGGGTCTGGAAACACCATATATTTT
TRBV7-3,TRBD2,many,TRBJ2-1,CASSSRGGPTSGGPPSSYNEQFF,TGTGCCAGCAGCTCCCGAGGGGGCCCAACTAGCGGGGGGCCCCCGAGCTCCTACAATGAGCAGTTCTTC
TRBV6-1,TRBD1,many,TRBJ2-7,CASSEQGALEQYF,TGTGCCAGCAGTGAACAGGGGGCTCTCGAGCAGTACTTC
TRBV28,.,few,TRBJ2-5,CASSSLGGGPLMGETQYF,TGTGCCAGCAGCTCCCTAGGGGGGGGTCCACTCATGGGAGAGACCCAGTACTTC
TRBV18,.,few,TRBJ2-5,CASSPRSETQYF,TGTGCCAGCTCACCACGATCTGAGACCCAGTACTTC
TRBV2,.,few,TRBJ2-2,CASSEARASNTGELFF,TGTGCCAGCAGTGAAGCTAGGGCCTCGAACACCGGGGAGCTGTTTTTT
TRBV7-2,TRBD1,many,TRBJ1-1,CASSFPPGGVTEAFF,TGTGCCAGCAGTTTCCCCCCAGGGGGCGTCACTGAAGCTTTCTTT
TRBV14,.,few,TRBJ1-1,CASSRAGTLEAFF,TGTGCCAGCAGCCGCGCTGGGACTCTTGAAGCTTTCTTT
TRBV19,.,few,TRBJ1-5,CASSIYSYQPQHF,TGTGCCAGTAGTATCTACTCCTATCAGCCCCAGCATTTT
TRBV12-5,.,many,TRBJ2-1,CASGPRVHNEQFF,TGTGCTAGTGGTCCGCGGGTGCACAATGAGCAGTTCTTC
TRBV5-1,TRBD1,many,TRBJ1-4,CASSLGTGGAGEKLFF,TGCGCCAGCAGCCTCGGGACAGGGGGCGCCGGTGAAAAACTGTTTTTT
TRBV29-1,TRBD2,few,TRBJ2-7,CSVEDGTTYEQYF,TGCAGCGTTGAAGACGGGACTACCTACGAGCAGTACTTC
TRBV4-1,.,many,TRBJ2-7,CASSHPDVTTAGSSNEQYF,TGCGCCAGCAGCCATCCCGATGTAACGACGGCCGGGTCCAGCAACGAGCAGTACTTC
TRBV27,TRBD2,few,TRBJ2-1,CASGGAGGFDYNEQFF,TGTGCCAGCGGGGGGGCGGGAGGCTTCGACTACAATGAGCAGTTCTTC
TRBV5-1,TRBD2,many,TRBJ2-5,CASSLEPSGRPEGETQYF,TGCGCCAGCAGCTTGGAGCCTAGCGGGAGGCCAGAGGGTGAGACCCAGTACTTC
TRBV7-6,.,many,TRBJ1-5,CASSVQENQPQHF,TGTGCCAGCAGCGTACAAGAAAATCAGCCCCAGCATTTT
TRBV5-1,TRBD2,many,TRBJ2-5,CASSLGTGGGTETQYF,TGCGCCAGCAGCTTGGGGACGGGAGGAGGAACGGAGACCCAGTACTTC
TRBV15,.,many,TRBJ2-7,CATSRGVGADSYEQYF,TGTGCCACCAGCAGAGGGGTGGGGGCCGACTCCTACGAGCAGTACTTC
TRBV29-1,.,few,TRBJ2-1,CSVESGARRNEQFF,TGCAGCGTTGAATCGGGGGCCCGACGGAATGAGCAGTTCTTC
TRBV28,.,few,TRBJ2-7,CASRLRYGTNSYEQYF,TGTGCCAGCCGGTTACGGTACGGGACCAATTCCTACGAGCAGTACTTC
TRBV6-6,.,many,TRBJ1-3,CASSYSGPGTVENTIYF,TGTGCCAGCAGTTACTCGGGTCCCGGGACCGTTGAAAACACCATATATTTT
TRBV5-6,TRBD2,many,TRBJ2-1,CASSFSGGPWNEQFF,TGTGCCAGCAGCTTTAGCGGGGGTCCATGGAATGAGCAGTTCTTC
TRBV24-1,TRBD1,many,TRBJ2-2,CATSDNTGAGELFF,TGTGCCACCAGTGACAATACAGGGGCCGGGGAGCTGTTTTTT
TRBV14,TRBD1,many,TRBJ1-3,CASSHKTGIWGNTIYF,TGTGCCAGCAGCCACAAGACAGGGATCTGGGGAAACACCATATATTTT
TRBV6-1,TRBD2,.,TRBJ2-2,CANSGGGYTGELFF,TGTGCCAACTCGGGAGGGGGTTACACCGGGGAGCTGTTTTTT
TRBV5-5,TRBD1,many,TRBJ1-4,CASSQPGQGNEKLFF,TGTGCCAGCAGCCAACCGGGACAGGGGAATGAAAAACTGTTTTTT
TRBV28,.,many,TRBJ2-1,CASSPGALSSYNEQFF,TGTGCCAGCAGCCCTGGGGCCCTAAGCTCCTACAATGAGCAGTTCTTC
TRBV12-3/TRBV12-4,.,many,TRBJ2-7,CASSLQVTLTYEQYF,TGTGCCAGCAGTTTACAGGTGACACTGACCTACGAGCAGTACTTC
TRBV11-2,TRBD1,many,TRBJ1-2,CASSAGQAPSMGYTF,TGTGCCAGCAGCGCCGGACAGGCCCCCTCTATGGGCTACACCTTC
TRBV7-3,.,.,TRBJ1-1,CVRDRQKMNTEAFF,TGTGTAAGAGACAGACAAAAAATGAACACTGAAGCTTTCTTT
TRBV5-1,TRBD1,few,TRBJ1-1,CASSLRQGEAFF,TGCGCCAGCAGCTTACGACAGGGCGAAGCTTTCTTT
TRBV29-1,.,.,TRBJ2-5,CSVELRLQETQYF,TGCAGCGTTGAGTTGCGCCTCCAAGAGACCCAGTACTTC
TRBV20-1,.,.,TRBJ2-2,CSAGQGGPTSGELFF,TGCAGTGCCGGCCAGGGGGGCCCTACCTCCGGGGAGCTGTTTTTT
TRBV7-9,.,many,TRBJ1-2,CASSLTWTDIYGYTF,TGTGCCAGCAGCTTAACCTGGACAGACATCTATGGCTACACCTTC
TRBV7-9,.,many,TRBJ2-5,CASSFSADRIETQYF,TGTGCCAGCAGCTTCTCCGCCGACAGGATAGAGACCCAGTACTTC
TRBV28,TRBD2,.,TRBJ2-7,CASSSPAGGGYEQYF,TGTGCCAGCAGTTCCCCGGCGGGGGGGGGTTACGAGCAGTACTTC
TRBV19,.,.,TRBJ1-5,CASSMRGWQPQHF,TGTGCCAGTAGTATGAGGGGGTGGCAGCCCCAGCATTTT
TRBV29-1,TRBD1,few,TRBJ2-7,CSVGGQATYEQYF,TGCAGCGTGGGGGGACAGGCAACCTACGAGCAGTACTTC
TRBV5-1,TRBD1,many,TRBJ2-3,CASSSGRTGQSTDTQYF,TGCGCCAGCAGCTCGGGCCGGACAGGGCAATCCACGGATACGCAGTATTTT
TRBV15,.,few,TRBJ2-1,CATSSTISDEQFF,TGTGCCACCAGCAGTACTATCTCGGATGAGCAGTTCTTC
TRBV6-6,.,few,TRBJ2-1,CASRRRGGVSSYNEQFF,TGTGCCAGCAGACGGAGGGGGGGCGTTAGCTCCTACAATGAGCAGTTCTTC